The T cell receptor beta chain under discussion was sequenced for a study of STAT5B mutations in CD4+ large granular lymphocyte leukemia (dated by TCRdb to the early 2020s). About the investigation overall: Among healthy controls, the CDR3 'QG' motif was associated with a particular HLA allele. The study compared the TCRbeta repertoires of patients with CD4+ T-cell large granular lymphocyte leukemia against the TCRbeta repertoires of healthy blood donors. Flow cytometry performed on FACSCanto II or FACSVerse showed that the purified fractions had more than 95% purity among lymphocytes.

The immunoSEQ assay at survey resolution was used to sequence TCRbeta rearrangements from genomic DNA. Regarding the original processing steps: In the TCR sequencing data, the lowest productive clonotype frequency that could be detected was 2.59 x 10-5. Only productive TCRbeta rearrangements, meaning sequences that were complete and in-frame, were kept for the analyses. Clonality for each sample was calculated as Simpson clonality in the immunoSEQ Analyzer version 3.0. Clones were categorized by frequency as very rare, small, medium, large (1-20%) or hyperexpanded (>20%). Generation probabilities were estimated with OLGA 1.2.3, V-gene circos plots were made with VDJtools, specificities were looked up in VDJdb, and CDR3 motifs were identified with GLIPH. As stored in TCRdb, this immuneACCESS dataset retains in-frame rearrangements with V and J assigned. A fraction of the clones does not appear; measured against another copy, unresolved V genes explain less than half of the discrepancy, and the remainder lacks a known reason. D and trimming come from the DNA, and the V and J calls and clone size come from that table. Present in this sample are some 23,000 clones, 79% of which were seen just once. The ten largest make up roughly 0.4% of the sample.

Study-level results and caveats: Greater clonality appeared to be present in CD4-sorted patient repertoires than in healthy CD4+ repertoires, and the difference was retained after the putative leukemic clones were removed. The data were not HLA-matched, and the higher clonality in CD4+ T-LGLL than in CD8+ T-LGLL could be due to the relatively small sample size. The main leukemic clonotypes were found to be private to each patient, although around 25% of the main leukemic clonotypes were detected at low frequency in the non-leukemic repertoires of other patients. Enrichment of TRBV06-family usage was observed among the top patient clones (8/27) relative to healthy controls (2/35).

The healthy control group was made up of roughly 34 blood donors, and the Finnish Red Cross blood service supplied their buffy coats. All TCR-sequenced material derived from peripheral blood: patient blood samples and healthy donor buffy coats. Ficoll-Hypaque gradient centrifugation was used to isolate peripheral blood mononuclear cells. CD4+ cells were magnetically purified from the buffy coats of healthy controls. The Gentra Puregene Cell and Tissue kit was used to extract genomic DNA, and a Qubit 2.0 fluorometer was used to measure the amount of genomic DNA. Taken from the germline V gene, the CDR1 and CDR2 loops are MDHEN and SYDVKM. From cysteine to phenylalanine, the CDR3 is 15 amino acids long. Only the CDR3 DNA stays, 45 bases, in frame from base 1. V gives up 2 bases and J gives up 1 base, and the segment between their germline ends measures 11 bases. Comments on this clone: No antigen is known for it. No base qualities exist here, and no much larger clone lies one base off it.

Sequenced: CD4+ T cells from blood buffy coats. This chain is built from TRBV28 and TRBJ1-2, with an unclear D gene assignment. This clonotype was sampled from a human donor in good health. The DNA sequence reads TGTGCCAGCAGTTTAACATTGGGCAGTAACTATGGCTACACCTTC. It translates to CASSLTLGSNYGYTF.